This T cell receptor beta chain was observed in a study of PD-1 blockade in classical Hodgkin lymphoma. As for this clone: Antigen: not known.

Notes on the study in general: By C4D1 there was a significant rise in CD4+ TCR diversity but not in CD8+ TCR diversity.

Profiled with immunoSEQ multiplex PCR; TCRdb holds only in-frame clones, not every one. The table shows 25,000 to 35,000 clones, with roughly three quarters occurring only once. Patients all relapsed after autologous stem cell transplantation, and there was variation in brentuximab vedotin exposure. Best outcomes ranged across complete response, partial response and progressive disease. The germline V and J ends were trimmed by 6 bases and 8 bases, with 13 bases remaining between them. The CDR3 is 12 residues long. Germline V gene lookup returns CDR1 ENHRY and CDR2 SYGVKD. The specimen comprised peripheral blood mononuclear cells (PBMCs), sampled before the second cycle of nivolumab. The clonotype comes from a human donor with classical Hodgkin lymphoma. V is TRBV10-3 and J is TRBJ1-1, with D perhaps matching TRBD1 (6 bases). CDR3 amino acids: CAISNREGEAFF. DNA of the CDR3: TGTGCCATCAGCAACAGGGAGGGGGAAGCTTTCTTT.